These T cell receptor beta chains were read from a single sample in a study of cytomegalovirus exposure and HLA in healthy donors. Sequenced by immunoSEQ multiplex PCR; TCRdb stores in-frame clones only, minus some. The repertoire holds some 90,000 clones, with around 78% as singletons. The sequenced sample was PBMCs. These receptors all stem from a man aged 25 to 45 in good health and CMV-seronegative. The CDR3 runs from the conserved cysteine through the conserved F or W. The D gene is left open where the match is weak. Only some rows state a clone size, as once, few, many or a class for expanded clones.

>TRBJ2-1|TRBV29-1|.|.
CSVRRMDKEEFF
TGCAGCGTTCGAAGAATGGACAAGGAAGAGTTCTTC
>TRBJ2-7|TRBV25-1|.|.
CASSDSVYEQYF
TGTGCCAGCAGTGATTCAGTCTACGAGCAGTACTTC
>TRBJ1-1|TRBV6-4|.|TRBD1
CASRGGTGNTEAFF
TGTGCCAGCAGAGGCGGGACAGGGAACACTGAAGCTTTCTTT
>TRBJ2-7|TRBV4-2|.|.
CASSPEGNPYEQYF
TGTGCCAGCAGCCCGGAGGGCAACCCCTACGAGCAGTACTTC
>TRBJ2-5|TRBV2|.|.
CASTPPGGPVQETQYF
TGTGCCAGCACACCCCCGGGGGGCCCCGTCCAAGAGACCCAGTACTTC
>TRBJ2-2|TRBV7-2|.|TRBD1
CASSLGPLGQGYTGELFF
TGTGCCAGCAGCTTGGGGCCTTTAGGACAGGGCTACACCGGGGAGCTGTTTTTT
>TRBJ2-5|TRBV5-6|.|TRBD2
CASSYAGGETQYF
TGTGCCAGCAGCTACGCGGGGGGGGAGACCCAGTACTTC
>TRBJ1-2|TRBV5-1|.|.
CASSEANYGYTF
TGCGCCAGCAGCGAAGCGAACTATGGCTACACCTTC
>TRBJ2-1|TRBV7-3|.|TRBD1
CASSRDRYNEQFF
TGTGCCAGCAGCAGGGACAGATACAATGAGCAGTTCTTC
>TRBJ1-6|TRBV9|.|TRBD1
CASSVRTGDSPLHF
TGTGCCAGCAGCGTAAGGACAGGGGATTCACCCCTCCACTTT
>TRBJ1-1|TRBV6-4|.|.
CASRSPGGTEAFF
TGTGCCAGCAGGTCCCCCGGGGGGACTGAAGCTTTCTTT
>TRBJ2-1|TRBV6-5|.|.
CASSPGLTYNEQFF
TGTGCCAGCAGTCCAGGGTTAACCTACAATGAGCAGTTCTTC
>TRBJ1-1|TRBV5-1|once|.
CASSLGFGLTNTEAFF
TGCGCCAGCAGCCTGGGTTTCGGACTGACGAACACTGAAGCTTTCTTT
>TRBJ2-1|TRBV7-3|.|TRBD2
CASSLVLAGEQFF
TGTGCCAGCAGCTTAGTTCTAGCGGGGGAGCAGTTCTTC
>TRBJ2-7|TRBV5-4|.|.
CASSSDMIYEQYF
TGTGCCAGCAGCTCAGACATGATATACGAGCAGTACTTC
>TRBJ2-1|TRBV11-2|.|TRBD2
CGSSLDPSGSYNEQFF
TGTGGCAGCAGCTTAGATCCTAGCGGCTCCTACAATGAGCAGTTCTTC
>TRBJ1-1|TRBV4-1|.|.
CASSQPLRGAGAFF
TGCGCCAGCAGCCAACCCCTCCGTGGGGCTGGGGCTTTCTTT
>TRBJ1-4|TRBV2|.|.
CASSAQATTNEKLFF
TGTGCCAGCAGTGCCCAGGCTACAACTAATGAAAAACTGTTTTTT
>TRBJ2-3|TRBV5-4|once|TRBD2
CASSLGLAGATSTDTQYF
TGTGCCAGCAGCTTGGGGCTAGCGGGAGCAACCAGCACAGATACGCAGTATTTT
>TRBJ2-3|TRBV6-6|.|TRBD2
CASSSGGRTDTQYF
TGTGCCAGCAGTTCGGGGGGGCGGACAGATACGCAGTATTTT
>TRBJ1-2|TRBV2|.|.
CASPTAGTPYGYTF
TGTGCCAGCCCTACCGCGGGAACGCCCTATGGCTACACCTTC
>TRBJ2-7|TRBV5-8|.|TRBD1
CASGDRGYSYEQYF
TGTGCCAGCGGAGACAGGGGGTATAGTTACGAGCAGTACTTC
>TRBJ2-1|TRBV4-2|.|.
CASSLGGSPYNEQFF
TGTGCCAGCAGCCTTGGAGGGTCCCCCTACAATGAGCAGTTCTTC
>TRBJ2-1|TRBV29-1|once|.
CSVRGHNEQFF
TGCAGCGTGCGGGGCCACAATGAGCAGTTCTTC
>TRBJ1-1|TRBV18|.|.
CASSPPGGGTEAFF
TGTGCCAGCTCACCACCGGGGGGAGGGACTGAAGCTTTCTTT
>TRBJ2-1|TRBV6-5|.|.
CATGGDFGNEQFF
TGTGCCACCGGCGGGGACTTCGGGAATGAGCAGTTCTTC
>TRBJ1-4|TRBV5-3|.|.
CARSPLQRGKEKLFF
TGTGCCAGAAGCCCCCTTCAGCGCGGTAAGGAAAAACTGTTTTTT
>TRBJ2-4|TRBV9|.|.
CASSVGGGGGNIQYF
TGTGCCAGCAGCGTAGGAGGAGGCGGTGGGAACATTCAGTACTTC
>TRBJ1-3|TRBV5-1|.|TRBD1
CASSSTGVSGNTIYF
TGCGCCAGCAGCTCGACAGGGGTGTCTGGAAACACCATATATTTT
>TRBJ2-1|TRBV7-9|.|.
CASSLAGGGAGNEQFF
TGTGCCAGCAGCTTAGCGGGGGGGGGCGCGGGGAATGAGCAGTTCTTC
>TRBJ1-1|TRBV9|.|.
CASSVGHMNTEAFF
TGTGCCAGCAGCGTGGGACACATGAACACTGAAGCTTTCTTT
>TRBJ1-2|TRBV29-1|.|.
CSVALGWEETF
TGCAGCGTTGCCCTAGGGTGGGAGGAAACCTTC
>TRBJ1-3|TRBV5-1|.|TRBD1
CASGQGGSGNTIYF
TGCGCCAGTGGACAGGGGGGCTCTGGAAACACCATATATTTT
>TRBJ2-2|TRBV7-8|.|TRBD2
CASTAILAGYTGELFF
TGTGCCAGCACAGCCATCCTAGCGGGGTACACCGGGGAGCTGTTTTTT
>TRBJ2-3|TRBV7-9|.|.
CASSPENTDTQYF
TGTGCCAGCAGCCCGGAGAACACAGATACGCAGTATTTT